This T cell receptor (beta chain) derives from a study of cytomegalovirus exposure and HLA in healthy donors. This PCR relied on a set of 60 Vbeta primers and 13 Jbeta primers. Sequencing was performed with immunoSEQ multiplex PCR; in TCRdb, only in-frame clones are kept and a portion is missing. This table has around 150,000 clones, 80% appearing once. CDR3 length equals 15 residues. Trimming took off 2 bases at V and 2 bases at J, with 12 bases between the two ends. The germline gives CDR1 MDHEN, CDR2 SYDVKM. The J gene is TRBJ1-2, the V gene TRBV28, with D maybe TRBD1 (5 bases). The receptor's source is a man aged 45-65 years in good health and CMV-seronegative. Sequenced sample: PBMCs. For the CDR3, the DNA is TGTGCCAGCAGTTTACGATTGACAGAGAACTATGGCTACACCTTC. It specifies CASSLRLTENYGYTF.